The source of this T cell receptor (beta chain) is a study of identical twins. Germline-derived CDR1 and CDR2 are DFQATT and SNEGSKA (reference sequence). This CDR3 region has 16 residues. Deletions cut 0 bases from V and 0 bases from J, with 9 bases between. TCRdb passed the 5' RACE reads through MiXCR, listing each CDR3 protein once. The profile shows about 520,000 distinct CDR3 sequences, 22% of them singletons. Everyone who donated was a healthy Caucasian. These data were also filed under a second study, of T cells expressing NK-cell markers. As that study records: Several donors showed these clonotypes also leading the CD3+CD56-NKG2C+ fraction. HCMV specificity of the expanded NKG2C+ T cell clones was not established.

V and J are TRBV20-1 and TRBJ1-6; tentatively, D is TRBD1 (5 bases). Input material: CD4+ T cells sorted from blood. The receptor was derived from a woman in her late teens or twenties in good health. The CDR3 protein is CSARDGQSSYNSPLHF. In DNA, the CDR3 is TGCAGTGCTAGAGACGGACAAAGCTCCTATAATTCACCCCTCCACTTT.